The 16 T cell receptor beta chains below come from one sample, sequenced in a study of identical twins. TCRdb fed the 5' RACE reads into MiXCR, producing one record per CDR3 protein. This table holds 1,800,000 or so distinct CDR3 sequences, about 32% found once. Material for sequencing was cord blood. The receptor source for this set is a newborn girl in good health.

The chain recombines TRBV9 with TRBJ2-2, with D unresolved. V was trimmed by 0 bases and J by 7 bases, leaving 7 bases between them. The CDR3 length is 13 residues. The germline CDR1 and CDR2 sequences are SGDLS and YYNGEE. The CDR3: CASSVGGVGELFF. The CDR3 region has the DNA TGTGCCAGCAGCGTAGGAGGCGTCGGGGAGCTGTTTTTT.

This chain uses TRBV12-3 or TRBV12-4 with TRBJ1-1, with TRBD1 matching 10 bases. CDR3 length: 13 residues. V lost 5 bases and J lost 11; bases outside the gene matches: 8. The CDR3 here is CASSTRTGGTAFF. The DNA for the CDR3 is TGTGCCAGCAGTACCCGGACAGGGGGGACGGCTTTCTTT.

V usage is TRBV6-5 and J usage is TRBJ2-1; 12 positions match TRBD2. Germline CDR1 and CDR2: MNHEY and SVGAGI. The CDR3 covers 16 residues. Losses at the gene ends were 6 bases for V and 3 bases for J; bases not matched to a gene: 6. CDR3 residues: CASSSGTSGYYNEQFF. CDR3 coding DNA: TGTGCCAGCAGCTCCGGGACTAGCGGGTACTACAATGAGCAGTTCTTC.

This clonotype was seen a few times. The chain has TRBV5-1 and TRBJ1-5; D not resolved. V shed 0 bases and J shed 0 bases, with 7 bases lying between them. Germline lookup yields CDR1 SGHRS and CDR2 YFSETQ. This CDR3 contains 15 residues. The CDR3 loop is CASSLGVTSNQPQHF. The CDR3 region has the DNA TGCGCCAGCAGCTTGGGAGTCACTAGCAATCAGCCCCAGCATTTT.

This clonotype was detected a few times. The chain couples TRBV20-1 to TRBJ2-7; D possibly corresponds to TRBD2 (6 bases). Germline CDR1 reads DFQATT; CDR2 reads SNEGSKA (reference sequence). The CDR3 consists of 14 residues. Trimming took 6 bases from V and 3 from J, leaving 18 bases between them. CDR3 sequence reads: CSAGGGGDIYEQYF. In nucleotides, the CDR3 is TGCAGTGCCGGCGGAGGAGGGGATATCTACGAGCAGTACTTC.

The chain recombines TRBV5-1 with TRBJ2-5; TRBD2 aligns across 9 bases. Looked up from germline, CDR1 is SGHRS and CDR2 is YFSETQ. The ends lost 0 bases at V and 5 bases at J; junction bases unmatched: 5. This CDR3 contains 15 residues. CDR3 coding DNA: TGCGCCAGCAGCTTGGCCAGCGGGGGGATGGAGACCCAGTACTTC. Translated: CASSLASGGMETQYF. Using reference TRBV5-1 and TRBJ2-5 for the parts outside the CDR3, the full variable domain is KAGVTQTPRYLIKTRGQQVTLSCSPISGHRSVSWYQQTPGQGLQFLFEYFSETQRNKGNFPGRFSGRQFSNSRSEMNVSTLELGDSALYLCASSLASGGMETQYFGPGTRLLVL.

The rearrangement uses TRBV13 and TRBJ2-7; 9 nucleotides align to TRBD1. Trimming removed 5 bases from V and 6 bases from J; junction bases left unmatched: 2. The CDR3 totals 12 residues. The germline gives CDR1 PRHDT, CDR2 FYEKMQ (reference sequence). CDR3 loop: CASSGQGFEQYF. CDR3 DNA sequence: TGTGCCAGCAGCGGACAGGGGTTCGAGCAGTACTTC.

The V and J genes are TRBV20-1 and TRBJ2-3; D is unresolved. CDR1 DFQATT and CDR2 SNEGSKA come from the germline V gene (reference sequence). The CDR3 is 14 amino acids. V gave up 2 bases and J gave up 0 bases, with 9 bases separating them. The CDR3 is CSARMVASTDTQYF. The CDR3 nucleotides are TGCAGTGCTAGAATGGTAGCTAGCACAGATACGCAGTATTTT.

This clonotype showed up just a few times. The chain has TRBV5-6 and TRBJ2-2, with TRBD1 matching 9 bases. Germline V lookup: CDR1 SGHDT, CDR2 YYEEEE. This CDR3 spans 16 amino acids. The trim removed 4 bases at V and 2 bases at J, leaving 6 bases unmatched. Here the CDR3 DNA reads TGTGCCAGCAGCCGCCCGACAGGGGGTAACACCGGGGAGCTGTTTTTT. It encodes CASSRPTGGNTGELFF. Full variable domain (outside the CDR3, taken from reference TRBV5-6 and TRBJ2-2): DAGVTQSPTHLIKTRGQQVTLRCSPKSGHDTVSWYQQALGQGPQFIFQYYEEEERQRGNFPDRFSGHQFPNYSSELNVNALLLGDSALYLCASSRPTGGNTGELFFGEGSRLTVL.

Only a few counts were recorded for this clonotype. The rearrangement uses TRBV2 and TRBJ1-4; TRBD1 matches at 7 bases. The germline CDR1 and CDR2 sequences are SNHLY and FYNNEI. The CDR3 contains 14 residues. Trimming removed 8 bases from V and 7 bases from J; junction bases left unmatched: 10. The CDR3 region has the DNA TGTGCCAGCCTCCGACAGGGAGTGGTTGAAAAACTGTTTTTT. Protein sequence: CASLRQGVVEKLFF.

This chain joins TRBV5-1 and TRBJ2-1; D is unclear. V gave up 4 bases and J gave up 8 bases, with 19 bases separating them. This CDR3 region has 15 residues. Germline CDR1 is SGHRS and CDR2 is YFSETQ. The CDR3 loop is CASSPGDSRYDEQFF. As DNA, the CDR3 is TGCGCCAGCAGCCCGGGCGATAGTAGGTACGATGAGCAGTTCTTC.

This clonotype was counted a few times. The genes are TRBV12-3 or TRBV12-4 and TRBJ1-1, with 7 bases that match TRBD1. The CDR3 is 14 amino acids. V lost 9 bases and J lost 11; bases outside the gene matches: 18. The CDR3 region has the DNA TGTGCCAGTACAGACATAGCCTTAACAGGGGCGGCTTTCTTT. This sequence encodes CASTDIALTGAAFF.

This chain uses TRBV7-9 with TRBJ2-5; the match to TRBD1 covers 8 bases. The end of the DNA is better explained by TRBJ2-7, so the J call may be wrong. The germline CDR1 and CDR2 sequences are SEHNR and FQNEAQ (reference sequence). CDR3 length equals 15 residues. CDR3 protein: CASSLGWTGPYEQYF. CDR3 bases: TGTGCCAGCAGCTTAGGTTGGACAGGGCCTTACGAGCAGTACTTC.

The J gene is TRBJ2-2, the V gene TRBV2; TRBD1 matches 7 bases. CDR1 is SNHLY and CDR2 is FYNNEI in the germline V gene. This CDR3 is built from 14 residues. Trimming took 5 bases from V and 6 from J; bases not matched to a gene: 6. CDR3 region: CASSYSTGSGELFF. The CDR3 DNA reads as TGTGCCAGCAGTTACTCGACAGGGTCCGGGGAGCTGTTTTTT.

In this sample, this clonotype turned up many times. The V and J genes are TRBV10-3 and TRBJ1-2; tentatively, D is TRBD1 (5 bases). V was cut by 5 bases and J by 4 bases, with 14 bases left in between. Per germline, CDR1 ENHRY and CDR2 SYGVKD. CDR3 size: 14 residues. The CDR3 reads CAISPAPGGYGYTF. Written as DNA, the CDR3 is TGTGCCATCAGTCCGGCCCCGGGGGGCTATGGCTACACCTTC.

This chain joins TRBV12-3 or TRBV12-4 and TRBJ1-5, with D hard to call. Trimming left V 3 bases short and J 1 base short, with 10 bases between. The CDR3 spans 15 residues. The CDR3 is CASSFIGRSNQPQHF. The DNA of the CDR3 is TGTGCCAGCAGTTTCATCGGACGGAGCAATCAGCCCCAGCATTTT.